This T cell receptor (beta chain) was profiled in a study of early T cells in non-severe SARS-CoV-2 infection. One entry per CDR3 protein, called by TCRdb with MiXCR from the 5' RACE reads. The data hold over 50,000 distinct CDR3 sequences, with 10% to 12% observed a single time. The trim removed 3 bases at V and 7 bases at J, leaving 7 bases unmatched. CDR1 and CDR2 (germline): SEHNR, FQNEAQ (reference sequence). The CDR3 extends over 15 amino acids. The rearrangement uses TRBV7-9 and TRBJ2-1, with TRBD2 matching over 9 bases. This TCR derives from an adult who was a healthcare worker with PCR-confirmed SARS-CoV-2 infection or an uninfected control (not recorded which). Sequencing was done on a sample of whole blood. The CDR3 protein is CASSFFASGENEQFF. The CDR3, as DNA: TGTGCCAGCAGCTTTTTTGCTAGCGGGGAAAATGAGCAGTTCTTC.